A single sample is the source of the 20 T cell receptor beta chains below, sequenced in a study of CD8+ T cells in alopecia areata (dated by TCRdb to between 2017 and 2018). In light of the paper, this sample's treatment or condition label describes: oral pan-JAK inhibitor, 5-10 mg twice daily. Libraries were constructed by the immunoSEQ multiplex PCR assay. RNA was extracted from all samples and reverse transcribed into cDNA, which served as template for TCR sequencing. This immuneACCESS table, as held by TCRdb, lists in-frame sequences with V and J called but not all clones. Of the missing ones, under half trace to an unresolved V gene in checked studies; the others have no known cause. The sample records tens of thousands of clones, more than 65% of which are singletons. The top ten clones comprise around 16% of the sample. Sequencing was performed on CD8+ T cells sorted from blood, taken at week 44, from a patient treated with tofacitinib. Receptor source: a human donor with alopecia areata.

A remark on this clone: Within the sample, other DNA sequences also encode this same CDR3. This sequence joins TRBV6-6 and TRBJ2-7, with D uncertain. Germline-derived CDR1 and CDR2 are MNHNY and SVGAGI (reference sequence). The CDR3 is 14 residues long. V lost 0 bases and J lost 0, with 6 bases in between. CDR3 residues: CASSYSGPSYEQYF. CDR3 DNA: TGTGCCAGCAGTTACTCCGGACCCTCCTACGAGCAGTACTTC.

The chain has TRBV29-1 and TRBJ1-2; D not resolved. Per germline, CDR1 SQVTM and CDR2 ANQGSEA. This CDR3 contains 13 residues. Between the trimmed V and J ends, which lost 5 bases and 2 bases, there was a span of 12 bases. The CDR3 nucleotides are TGCAGCGTTTACGGCGGCGGCAACTATGGCTACACCTTC. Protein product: CSVYGGGNYGYTF.

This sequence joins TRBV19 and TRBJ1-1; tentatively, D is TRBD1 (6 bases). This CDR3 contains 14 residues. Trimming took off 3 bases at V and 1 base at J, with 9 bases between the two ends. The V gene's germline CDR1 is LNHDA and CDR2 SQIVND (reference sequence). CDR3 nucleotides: TGTGCCAGTAGTATCGGGGGCCAGAACACTGAAGCTTTCTTT. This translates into CASSIGGQNTEAFF.

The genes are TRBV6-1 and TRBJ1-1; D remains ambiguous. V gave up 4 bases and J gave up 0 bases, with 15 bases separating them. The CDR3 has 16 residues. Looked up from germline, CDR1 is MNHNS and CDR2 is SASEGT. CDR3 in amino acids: CASSVGLQLLNTEAFF. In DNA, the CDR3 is TGTGCCAGCAGTGTGGGCCTACAGCTTCTGAACACTGAAGCTTTCTTT.

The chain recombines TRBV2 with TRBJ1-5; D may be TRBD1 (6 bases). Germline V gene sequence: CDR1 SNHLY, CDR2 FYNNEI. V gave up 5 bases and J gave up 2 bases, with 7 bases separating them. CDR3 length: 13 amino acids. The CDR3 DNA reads TGTGCCAGCAGTCGACAGGGCAATCAGCCCCAGCATTTT. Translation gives CASSRQGNQPQHF.

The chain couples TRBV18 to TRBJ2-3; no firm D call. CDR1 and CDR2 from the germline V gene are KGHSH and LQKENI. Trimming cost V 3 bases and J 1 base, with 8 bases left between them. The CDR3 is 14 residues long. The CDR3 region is CASSPVGRTDTQYF. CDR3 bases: TGTGCCAGCTCACCTGTGGGCCGCACAGATACGCAGTATTTT.

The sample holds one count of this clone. The CDR3 loop reads CASSLFPAHYEQYF. DNA for the CDR3: TGTGCCAGCAGCTTATTTCCGGCGCACTACGAGCAGTACTTC. The V call is TRBV7-2, the J call TRBJ2-7; no reliable D call. Per germline, CDR1 SGHTA and CDR2 FQGNSA. The CDR3 spans 14 residues. Trimming removed 2 bases at V and 3 bases at J, with 11 bases between.

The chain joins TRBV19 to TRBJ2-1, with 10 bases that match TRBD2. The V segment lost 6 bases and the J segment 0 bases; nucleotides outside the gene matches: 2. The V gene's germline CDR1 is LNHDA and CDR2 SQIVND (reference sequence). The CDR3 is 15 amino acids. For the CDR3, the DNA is TGTGCCAGTAGAACTAGCGGGACCTCCTACAATGAGCAGTTCTTC. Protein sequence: CASRTSGTSYNEQFF.

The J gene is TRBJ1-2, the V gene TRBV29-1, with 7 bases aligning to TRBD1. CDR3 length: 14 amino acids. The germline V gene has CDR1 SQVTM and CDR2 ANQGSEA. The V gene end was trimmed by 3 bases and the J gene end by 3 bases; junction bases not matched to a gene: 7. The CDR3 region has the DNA TGCAGCGTTGATTATCCAGGGGGGCACTATGGCTACACCTTC. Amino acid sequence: CSVDYPGGHYGYTF.

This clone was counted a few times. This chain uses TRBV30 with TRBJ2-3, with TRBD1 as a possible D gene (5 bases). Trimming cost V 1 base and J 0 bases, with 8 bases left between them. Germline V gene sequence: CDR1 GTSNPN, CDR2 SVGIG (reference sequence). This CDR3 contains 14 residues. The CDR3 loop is CAWSAGLSTDTQYF. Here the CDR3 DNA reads TGTGCCTGGAGTGCAGGGCTAAGCACAGATACGCAGTATTTT.

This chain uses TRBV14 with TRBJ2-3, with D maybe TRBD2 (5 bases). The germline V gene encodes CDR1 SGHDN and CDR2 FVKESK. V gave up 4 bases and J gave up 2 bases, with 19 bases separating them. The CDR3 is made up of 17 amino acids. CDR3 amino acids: CASSRYPADFYTDTQYF. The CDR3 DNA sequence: TGTGCCAGCAGCCGTTACCCCGCGGACTTTTACACAGATACGCAGTATTTT. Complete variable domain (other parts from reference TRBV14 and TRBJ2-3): EAGVTQFPSHSVIEKGQTVTLRCDPISGHDNLYWYRRVMGKEIKFLLHFVKESKQDESGMPNNRFLAERTGGTYSTLKVQPAELEDSGVYFCASSRYPADFYTDTQYFGPGTRLTVL.

CDR3 in amino acids: CAVDGSSNYGYTF. In nucleotides, the CDR3 is TGTGCCGTAGACGGGAGTTCTAACTATGGCTACACCTTC. The rearrangement uses TRBV30 and TRBJ1-2; D gene unclear. The length of the CDR3 is 13 residues. The V end lost 8 bases, the J end lost 0 bases, and 13 bases lay between the germline ends. Looked up from germline, CDR1 is GTSNPN and CDR2 is SVGIG (reference sequence).

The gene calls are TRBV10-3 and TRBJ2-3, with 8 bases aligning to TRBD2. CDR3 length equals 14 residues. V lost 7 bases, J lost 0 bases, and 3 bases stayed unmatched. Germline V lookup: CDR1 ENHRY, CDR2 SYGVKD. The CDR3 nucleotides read TGTGCCATCATGGGACTAGGAAGCACAGATACGCAGTATTTT. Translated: CAIMGLGSTDTQYF.

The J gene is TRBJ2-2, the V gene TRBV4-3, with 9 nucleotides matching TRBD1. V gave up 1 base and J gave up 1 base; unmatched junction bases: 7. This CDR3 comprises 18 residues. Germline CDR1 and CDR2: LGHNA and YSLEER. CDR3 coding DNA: TGCGCCAGCAGCCAAGGGGTCGAGGGACAGGGGAACACCGGGGAGCTGTTTTTT. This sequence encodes CASSQGVEGQGNTGELFF.

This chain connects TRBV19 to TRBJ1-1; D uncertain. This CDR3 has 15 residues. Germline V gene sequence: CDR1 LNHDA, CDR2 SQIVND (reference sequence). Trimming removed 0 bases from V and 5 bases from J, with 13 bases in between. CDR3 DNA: TGTGCCAGTAGTATAGACGGATCCTGGGGTACTGAAGCTTTCTTT. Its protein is CASSIDGSWGTEAFF.

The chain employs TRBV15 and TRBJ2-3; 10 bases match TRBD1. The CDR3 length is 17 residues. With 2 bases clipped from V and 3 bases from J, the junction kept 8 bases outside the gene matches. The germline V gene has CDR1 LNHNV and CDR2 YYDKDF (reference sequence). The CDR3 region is CATSRLSPGQGTDTQYF. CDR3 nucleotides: TGTGCCACCAGCAGATTATCACCGGGACAGGGGACAGATACGCAGTATTTT.

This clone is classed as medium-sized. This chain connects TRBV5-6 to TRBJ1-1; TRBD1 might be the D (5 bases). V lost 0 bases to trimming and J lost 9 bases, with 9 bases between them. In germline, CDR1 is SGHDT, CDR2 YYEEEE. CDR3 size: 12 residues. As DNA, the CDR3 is TGTGCCAGCAGCTTGGTCCAGGGACAAGCTTTCTTT. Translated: CASSLVQGQAFF.

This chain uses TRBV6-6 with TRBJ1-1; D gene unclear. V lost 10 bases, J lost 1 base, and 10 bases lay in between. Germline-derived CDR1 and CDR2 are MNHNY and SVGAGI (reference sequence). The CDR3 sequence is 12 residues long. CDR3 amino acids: CAIQRRNTEAFF. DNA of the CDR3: TGTGCCATACAGAGGAGGAACACTGAAGCTTTCTTT.

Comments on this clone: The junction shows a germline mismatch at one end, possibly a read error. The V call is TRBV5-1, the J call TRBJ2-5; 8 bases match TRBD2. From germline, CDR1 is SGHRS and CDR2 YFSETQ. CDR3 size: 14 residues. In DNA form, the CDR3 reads TGTGCCAGCAGCTTGAGCGGGGGCAGAAAGACCCAGTACTTC. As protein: CASSLSGGRKTQYF.

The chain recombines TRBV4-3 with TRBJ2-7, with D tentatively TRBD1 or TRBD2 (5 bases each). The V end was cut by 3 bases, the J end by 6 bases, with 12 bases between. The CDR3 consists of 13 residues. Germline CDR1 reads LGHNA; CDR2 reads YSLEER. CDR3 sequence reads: CASSQGTGFEQYF. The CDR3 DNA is TGCGCCAGCAGCCAGGGGACCGGCTTCGAGCAGTACTTC.